These 18 T cell receptor beta chains share one sample of origin, sequenced in a study of blood T cell repertoires in COVID-19. The method was immunoSEQ multiplex PCR; TCRdb's version includes in-frame clones alone and lacks a portion of them. The sample contains roughly 120,000 clones, 80% to 90% of which appear only once. Sequencing was done on a sample of peripheral blood. The source is a man between 65 and 85 years old with active or convalescent COVID-19.

This sequence joins TRBV11-2 and TRBJ2-7; 14 bases fit TRBD2. V lost 5 bases to trimming and J lost 5 bases; unmatched junction nucleotides: 8. Germline loops: CDR1 SGHAT, CDR2 FQNNGV. The CDR3 runs to 16 residues. The chain's CDR3 is CASSVGGLAGVHEQYF. Here the CDR3 DNA reads TGTGCCAGCAGCGTAGGGGGACTAGCGGGAGTCCACGAGCAGTACTTC.

The CDR3, as DNA: TGTGCCAGCAGTTTCGGGACTCTCACCGGGGAGCTGTTTTTT. It translates to CASSFGTLTGELFF. This chain connects TRBV28 to TRBJ2-2, with D possibly being TRBD2 (6 bases). This CDR3 has 14 residues. Germline V gene data show CDR1 as MDHEN and CDR2 as SYDVKM. V was shortened by 3 bases and J by 4 bases, with 9 bases between the two germline ends.

The rearrangement joins TRBV28 to TRBJ1-2; D is perhaps TRBD1 (6 bases). CDR1 and CDR2 (germline): MDHEN, SYDVKM. Deletions cut 1 base from V and 5 bases from J, with 14 bases between. The CDR3 contains 15 residues. CDR3 coding DNA: TGTGCCAGCAGTTTATTCGCGCCCGGGACATATGGCTACACCTTC. Its translation is CASSLFAPGTYGYTF.

The rearrangement links TRBV7-9 to TRBJ2-3; 11 bases align to TRBD2. The CDR3 spans 18 residues. Germline-derived CDR1 and CDR2 are SEHNR and FQNEAQ (reference sequence). J was trimmed by 2 bases and V by 5 bases; bases with no gene match: 12. For the CDR3, the DNA is TGTGCCAGCAGCCCCCCCTACCGACTAGCGGGGCCCACAGATACGCAGTATTTT. This codes for CASSPPYRLAGPTDTQYF.

This sequence joins TRBV28 and TRBJ1-1, with D perhaps TRBD1 (5 bases). Germline values: CDR1 MDHEN, CDR2 SYDVKM. This CDR3 spans 14 amino acids. The V gene lost 4 bases and the J gene lost 6 bases, with 15 bases spanning the gap. CDR3 bases: TGTGCCAGCAGTTGGGCAAGGGGAAGCGCTGAAGCTTTCTTT. Protein: CASSWARGSAEAFF.

This clone has more than one count but fewer than ten. The chain carries TRBV27 and TRBJ2-7; TRBD2 might be the D (5 bases). V was clipped by 3 bases and J by 0 bases, with 6 bases between them. Per the germline V gene, CDR1 is MNHEY and CDR2 is SMNVEV (reference sequence). The CDR3 loop spans 13 amino acids. The CDR3 reads CASSFGVSYEQYF. The CDR3 region has the DNA TGTGCCAGCAGTTTCGGGGTCTCCTACGAGCAGTACTTC.

V usage is TRBV4-2 and J usage is TRBJ1-2; TRBD1 agrees at 7 bases. Germline CDR1 LGHNA, CDR2 YNFKEQ. Trimming took 0 bases from V and 5 from J; bases not matched to a gene: 9. This CDR3 spans 16 amino acids. This CDR3 reads CASSQELNGQEYGYTF. CDR3 DNA: TGTGCCAGCAGCCAAGAGTTAAATGGACAGGAGTATGGCTACACCTTC.

V usage is TRBV3-1 (or the pseudogene TRBV3-2) and J usage is TRBJ1-1; D is undetermined. CDR3 size: 11 residues. Between the trimmed V and J ends, which lost 3 bases and 8 bases, there was a span of 7 bases. Germline V gene sequence: CDR1 LGHDT, CDR2 YNNKEL (reference sequence). The CDR3 DNA sequence: TGTGCCAGCAGCCAGGGCGTAGAAGCTTTCTTT. Residues: CASSQGVEAFF.

CDR3 sequence: CASSLSGGVSYEQYF. DNA for the CDR3: TGTGCCAGCAGTTTGAGTGGCGGTGTCTCCTACGAGCAGTACTTC. The rearrangement links TRBV28 to TRBJ2-7, with no clear D. Trimming cost V 3 bases and J 0 bases, with 12 bases left between them. The CDR3 has 15 residues. The germline V gene encodes CDR1 MDHEN and CDR2 SYDVKM.

The rearrangement uses TRBV2 and TRBJ1-4; a possible D gene is TRBD1 (5 bases). Germline V gene lookup returns CDR1 SNHLY and CDR2 FYNNEI. CDR3 length: 13 residues. Trimming shortened V by 7 bases and J by 8 bases, and 14 bases separated the two germline ends. CDR3 sequence: CASTGGVREKLFF. The CDR3 DNA sequence: TGTGCCAGCACGGGGGGGGTGAGAGAAAAACTGTTTTTT.

The chain couples TRBV4-2 to TRBJ2-1; D is possibly TRBD2 (7 bases). CDR3 length: 15 residues. V shed 7 bases and J shed 1 base, with 14 bases lying between them. Germline V gives CDR1 LGHNA, CDR2 YNFKEQ. For the CDR3, the DNA is TGTGCCAGCAAGGGCAGGGGAGGGTCCTACAATGAGCAGTTCTTC. Protein product: CASKGRGGSYNEQFF.

The rearrangement links TRBV6-5 to TRBJ1-3; 9 bases match TRBD1. The CDR3 is 15 residues long. The V and J ends lost 6 bases and 0 bases, in that order; junction bases with no gene match: 3. Germline V gene lookup returns CDR1 MNHEY and CDR2 SVGAGI. Here the CDR3 DNA reads TGTGCCAGCAGCCGGGACAGGGCCTCTGGAAACACCATATATTTT. This translates into CASSRDRASGNTIYF.

This chain connects TRBV24-1 to TRBJ1-2; D is uncertain. Germline values: CDR1 KGHDR, CDR2 SFDVKD. The CDR3 totals 14 residues. V lost 2 bases, J lost 7 bases, and 13 bases lay in between. The CDR3 DNA is TGTGCCACCAGTGATTCTGAGGATTGGCGTGGCTACACCTTC. Residues: CATSDSEDWRGYTF.

In this sample, this clone turned up a few times. The chain recombines TRBV19 with TRBJ2-7; 12 positions agree with TRBD2. The germline V gene has CDR1 LNHDA and CDR2 SQIVND (reference sequence). CDR3 length: 17 amino acids. Trimming took 5 bases from V and 1 from J; bases not matched to a gene: 9. The CDR3 bases are TGTGCCAGTAGTGAGCAAGGACTAGCGGGAAGATCCTACGAGCAGTACTTC. Its protein is CASSEQGLAGRSYEQYF.

J is TRBJ2-6 and V is TRBV19; the match to TRBD1 covers 9 bases. Germline loops: CDR1 LNHDA, CDR2 SQIVND (reference sequence). With V trimmed by 3 bases and J by 0 bases, 6 bases remained unmatched. This CDR3 spans 18 amino acids. CDR3 in amino acids: CASSISTGGLSGANVLTF. CDR3 DNA: TGTGCCAGTAGTATTAGCACAGGGGGCCTCTCTGGGGCCAACGTCCTGACTTTC.

This clone turned up a few times. J is TRBJ2-2 and V is TRBV2, with 11 nucleotides matching TRBD2. The CDR3 runs to 17 residues. Per the germline V gene, CDR1 is SNHLY and CDR2 is FYNNEI. Germline trimming cut 8 bases from V and 6 bases from J; bases unmatched to any gene: 14. CDR3 DNA sequence: TGTGCCAGCTCATACGTTTCCTTAGCGGGAGGGCCCGGGGAGCTGTTTTTT. It yields the protein CASSYVSLAGGPGELFF.

This sequence joins TRBV5-1 and TRBJ2-3, with 7 bases aligning to TRBD2. The CDR3 spans 18 residues. Germline V gives CDR1 SGHRS, CDR2 YFSETQ. J gave up 0 bases and V 4 bases, and 14 bases lay outside the gene matches. DNA for the CDR3: TGCGCCAGCAGCGTTAGGCCCTCAGGGACTACTAGCACAGATACGCAGTATTTT. It codes for CASSVRPSGTTSTDTQYF.

This clone came up a few times. The CDR3 protein is CATSSGGQEGTEAFF. The CDR3 coding sequence is TGTGCCACCAGCAGCGGGGGACAGGAGGGTACTGAAGCTTTCTTT. The J gene is TRBJ1-1, the V gene TRBV15, with TRBD1 matching 8 bases. Trimming took 3 bases from V and 5 from J; bases not matched to a gene: 8. CDR3 length: 15 amino acids. CDR1 LNHNV and CDR2 YYDKDF come from the germline V gene (reference sequence).